The clone carrying this T cell receptor (beta chain) appeared many times. The antigen is not known. This sample was taken from a study of T cells in Graves' hyperthyroidism and ophthalmopathy. Fresh peripheral blood, 8 to 10 ml, was the source of the PBMCs. The CDR3 consists of 16 residues. Germline V CDR1 and CDR2: MNHNS, SASEGT. V was pared by 6 bases and J by 4 bases, with 5 bases of the junction left unmatched. Broader study findings: Most clonotypes that expanded in the thyroid above 0.001 also showed up in blood. The model's output predicted ophthalmopathy at a median of roughly 6.9 months prior to onset.

Regions amplified from RNA transcripts were the TCR beta CDR3 regions. An initial round of RT-PCR targeting the TCR CDR3 relied on the HTBI primer set. Each CDR3 protein gets one entry after TCRdb re-called the multiplex PCR reads with MiXCR. The sample contains 250,000 or so distinct CDR3 sequences, more than 12% of which appear only once. The source is a woman in her 40s with Graves' hyperthyroidism that later progressed to Graves' ophthalmopathy. The genes are TRBV6-1 and TRBJ2-6; 11 bases are shared with TRBD1. Material for sequencing was blood. The CDR3: CASRWTGGSGANVLTF. For the CDR3, the DNA is TGTGCCAGCAGATGGACAGGGGGCTCCGGGGCCAACGTCCTGACTTTC.